Presented here are 12 T cell receptor beta chains from one specimen sequenced in a study of blood T cell repertoires in COVID-19. Method: immunoSEQ multiplex PCR; TCRdb's copy keeps in-frame clones and lacks some. The table has about 300,000 clones, about 91% seen once. The sample taken for sequencing was peripheral blood. These receptors were collected from a woman aged 25 to 39 who had recovered from COVID-19.

A single count supports this clone. The chain carries TRBV29-1 and TRBJ1-1, with a weak D call TRBD1 (6 bases). Germline V gene data show CDR1 as SQVTM and CDR2 as ANQGSEA. CDR3 size: 13 residues. Trimming took 7 bases from V and 4 from J, leaving 16 bases between them. CDR3 region: CSGKTGSRTEAFF. The CDR3 nucleotides are TGCAGCGGTAAAACAGGGAGTCGCACTGAAGCTTTCTTT.

This clone appeared once. The rearrangement uses TRBV7-9 and TRBJ1-5, with 8 bases identical to TRBD1. With 5 bases clipped from V and 6 bases from J, the junction kept 3 bases outside the gene matches. The CDR3 contains 13 residues. The germline V gene has CDR1 SEHNR and CDR2 FQNEAQ (reference sequence). The CDR3 loop reads CASSLRGRQPQHF. DNA for the CDR3: TGTGCCAGCAGCCTCAGGGGGCGTCAGCCCCAGCATTTT.

The chain links TRBV6-5 to TRBJ1-2, with D possibly being TRBD1 (6 bases). Deletions cut 2 bases from V and 4 bases from J, with 14 bases between. The length of the CDR3 is 15 residues. The germline V gene encodes CDR1 MNHEY and CDR2 SVGAGI. The CDR3 bases are TGTGCCAGCAGTTACCGACCTAGGGGGGGCTATGGCTACACCTTC. This encodes CASSYRPRGGYGYTF.

The sample holds one count of this clone. V is TRBV6-5 and J is TRBJ1-1; no clear D gene. Germline loops: CDR1 MNHEY, CDR2 SVGAGI. The CDR3 is made up of 15 amino acids. Trimming left V 7 bases short and J 0 bases short, with 15 bases between. CDR3 amino acids: CASIYYEGMNTEAFF. CDR3 DNA sequence: TGTGCCAGCATTTATTATGAGGGCATGAACACTGAAGCTTTCTTT.

With respect to this clone: The same CDR3 can be traced to other DNA sequences in this sample. J is TRBJ2-3 and V is TRBV5-1, with a tentative D call TRBD2 (5 bases). The CDR3 has 12 residues. Germline V gene lookup returns CDR1 SGHRS and CDR2 YFSETQ. V was trimmed by 5 bases and J by 6 bases, leaving 10 bases between them. The CDR3 is CASRLGADTQYF. The CDR3 region has the DNA TGCGCCAGCAGACTGGGAGCTGATACGCAGTATTTT. The whole variable domain, remainder taken from reference TRBV5-1 and TRBJ2-3, is KAGVTQTPRYLIKTRGQQVTLSCSPISGHRSVSWYQQTPGQGLQFLFEYFSETQRNKGNFPGRFSGRQFSNSRSEMNVSTLELGDSALYLCASRLGADTQYFGPGTRLTVL.

In this sample, this clone turned up once. This sequence joins TRBV4-3 and TRBJ2-7; a possible D gene is TRBD1 (6 bases). The CDR3 runs to 17 residues. Trimming removed 0 bases from V and 6 bases from J, with 21 bases in between. Germline values: CDR1 LGHNA, CDR2 YSLEER. CDR3 nucleotides: TGCGCCAGCAGCCAAGATCTGGCAGGGGCCCTGCTTGCCGAGCAGTACTTC. Protein product: CASSQDLAGALLAEQYF.

V and J are TRBV29-1 and TRBJ2-3, with 9 bases matching TRBD1. Losses at the gene ends were 4 bases for V and 2 bases for J; bases not matched to a gene: 13. CDR1 is SQVTM and CDR2 is ANQGSEA in the germline V gene. The CDR3 is 17 amino acids. In nucleotides, the CDR3 is TGCAGCGTTGTCAGACGTCTGTGGGACAGGGACACAGATACGCAGTATTTT. Protein: CSVVRRLWDRDTDTQYF.

This chain uses TRBV6-5 with TRBJ1-1, with a weak D call TRBD1 (5 bases). V was trimmed by 0 bases and J by 1 base, leaving 9 bases between them. The germline CDR1 and CDR2 sequences are MNHEY and SVGAGI. This CDR3 has 15 residues. The CDR3 is CASSYSSGPNTEAFF. The DNA for the CDR3 is TGTGCCAGCAGTTACTCATCAGGGCCGAACACTGAAGCTTTCTTT.

The J gene is TRBJ1-1, the V gene TRBV9; 12 bases match TRBD1. With 0 bases clipped from V and 4 bases from J, the junction kept 7 bases outside the gene matches. The CDR3 extends over 17 amino acids. CDR1 and CDR2 from the germline V gene are SGDLS and YYNGEE. CDR3 sequence reads: CASSVEGDRGRITEAFF. CDR3 coding DNA: TGTGCCAGCAGCGTAGAAGGGGACAGGGGGCGCATCACTGAAGCTTTCTTT.

The chain combines TRBV29-1 with TRBJ1-2, with a weak D call TRBD1 (6 bases). Germline V gene sequence: CDR1 SQVTM, CDR2 ANQGSEA. V was clipped by 6 bases and J by 2 bases, with 10 bases between them. The CDR3 is made up of 12 amino acids. The CDR3 DNA is TGCAGCGTGCGGACAGAAAACTATGGCTACACCTTC. Translation: CSVRTENYGYTF.

This clone occurred once. The genes are TRBV12-3 or TRBV12-4 and TRBJ2-1, with a tentative D call TRBD1 (5 bases). The length of the CDR3 is 11 residues. Trimming took 6 bases from V and 10 from J, leaving 10 bases between them. In nucleotides, the CDR3 is TGTGCCAGCAGACTTCGACAGGAGCAGTTCTTC. Residues: CASRLRQEQFF.

The chain recombines TRBV15 with TRBJ1-1; TRBD1 matches 7 bases. Germline V gene lookup returns CDR1 LNHNV and CDR2 YYDKDF (reference sequence). Trimming cost V 5 bases and J 3 bases; bases outside gene matches: 9. CDR3 size: 15 residues. The CDR3 is CATSGMGQFYTEAFF. The CDR3 region has the DNA TGTGCCACCAGCGGGATGGGACAGTTTTACACTGAAGCTTTCTTT.